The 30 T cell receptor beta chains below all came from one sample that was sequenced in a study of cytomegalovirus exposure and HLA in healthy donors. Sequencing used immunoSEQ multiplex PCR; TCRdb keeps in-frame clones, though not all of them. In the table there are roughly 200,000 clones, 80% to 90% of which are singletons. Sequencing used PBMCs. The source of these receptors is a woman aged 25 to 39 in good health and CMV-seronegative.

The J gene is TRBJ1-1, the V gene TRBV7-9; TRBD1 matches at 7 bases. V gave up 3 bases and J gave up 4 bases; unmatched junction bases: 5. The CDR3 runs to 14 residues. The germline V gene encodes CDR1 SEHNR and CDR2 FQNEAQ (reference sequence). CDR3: CASSFSTGVTEAFF. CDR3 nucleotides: TGTGCCAGCAGCTTTTCCACAGGGGTCACTGAAGCTTTCTTT. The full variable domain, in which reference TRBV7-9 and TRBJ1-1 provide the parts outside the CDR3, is DTGVSQNPRHKITKRGQNVTFRCDPISEHNRLYWYRQTLGQGPEFLTYFQNEAQLEKSRLLSDRFSAERPKGSFSTLEIQRTEQGDSAMYLCASSFSTGVTEAFFGQGTRLTVV.

CDR3 nucleotide sequence: TGTGCCAGTTCTGCCACAGGGGGCACTGAAGCTTTCTTT. Amino acid sequence: CASSATGGTEAFF. The chain recombines TRBV19 with TRBJ1-1; 8 nucleotides agree with TRBD1. The V segment lost 8 bases and the J segment 4 bases; nucleotides outside the gene matches: 6. CDR1 LNHDA and CDR2 SQIVND come from the germline V gene (reference sequence). The CDR3 covers 13 residues. Complete variable domain (other parts from reference TRBV19 and TRBJ1-1): DGGITQSPKYLFRKEGQNVTLSCEQNLNHDAMYWYRQDPGQGLRLIYYSQIVNDFQKGDIAEGYSVSREKKESFPLTVTSAQKNPTAFYLCASSATGGTEAFFGQGTRLTVV.

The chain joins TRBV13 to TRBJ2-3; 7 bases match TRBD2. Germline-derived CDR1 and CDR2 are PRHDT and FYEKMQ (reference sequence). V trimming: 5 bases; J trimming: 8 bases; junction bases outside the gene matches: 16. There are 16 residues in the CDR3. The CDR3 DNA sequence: TGTGCCAGCAGCCTTCGGGGGGAGGGAGGCCGAGCTACGCAGTATTTT. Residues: CASSLRGEGGRATQYF.

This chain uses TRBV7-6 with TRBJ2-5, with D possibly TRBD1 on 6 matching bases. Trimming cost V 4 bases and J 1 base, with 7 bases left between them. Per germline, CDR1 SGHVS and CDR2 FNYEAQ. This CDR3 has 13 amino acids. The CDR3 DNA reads TGTGCCAGCAGCTCGACAGGCCAAGAGACCCAGTACTTC. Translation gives CASSSTGQETQYF.

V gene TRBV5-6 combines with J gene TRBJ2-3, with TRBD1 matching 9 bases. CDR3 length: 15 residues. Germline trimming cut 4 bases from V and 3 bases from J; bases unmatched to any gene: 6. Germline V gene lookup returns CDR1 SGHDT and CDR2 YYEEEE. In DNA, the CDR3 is TGTGCCAGCAGCCAGACGGGACAGGGAACAGATACGCAGTATTTT. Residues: CASSQTGQGTDTQYF.

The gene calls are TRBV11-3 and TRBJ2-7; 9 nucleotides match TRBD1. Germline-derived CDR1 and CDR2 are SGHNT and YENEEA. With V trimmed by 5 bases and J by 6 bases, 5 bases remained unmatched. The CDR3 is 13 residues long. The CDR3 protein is CASSGDREGEQYF. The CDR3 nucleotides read TGTGCCAGCAGCGGGGACAGGGAAGGCGAGCAGTACTTC.

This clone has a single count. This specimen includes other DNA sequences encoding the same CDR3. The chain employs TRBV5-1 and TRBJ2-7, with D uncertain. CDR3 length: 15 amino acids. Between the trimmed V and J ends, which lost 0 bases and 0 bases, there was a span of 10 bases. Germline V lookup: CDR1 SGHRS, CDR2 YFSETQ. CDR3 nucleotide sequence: TGCGCCAGCAGCTTGGGAACAGACCCCTCCTACGAGCAGTACTTC. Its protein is CASSLGTDPSYEQYF. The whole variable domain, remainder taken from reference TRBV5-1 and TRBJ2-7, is KAGVTQTPRYLIKTRGQQVTLSCSPISGHRSVSWYQQTPGQGLQFLFEYFSETQRNKGNFPGRFSGRQFSNSRSEMNVSTLELGDSALYLCASSLGTDPSYEQYFGPGTRLTVT.

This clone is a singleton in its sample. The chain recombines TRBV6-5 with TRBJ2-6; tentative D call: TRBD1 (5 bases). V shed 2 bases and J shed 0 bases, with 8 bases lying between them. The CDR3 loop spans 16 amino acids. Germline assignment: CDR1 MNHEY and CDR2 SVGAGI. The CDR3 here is CASSYRGFSGANVLTF. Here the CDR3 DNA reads TGTGCCAGCAGTTACAGGGGCTTCTCTGGGGCCAACGTCCTGACTTTC.

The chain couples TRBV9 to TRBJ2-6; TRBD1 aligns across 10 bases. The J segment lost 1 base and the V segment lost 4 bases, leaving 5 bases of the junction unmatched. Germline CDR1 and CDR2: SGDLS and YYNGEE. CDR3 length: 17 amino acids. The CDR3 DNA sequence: TGTGCCAGCAGCCCTTGGGACAGGGGTTCTGGGGCCAACGTCCTGACTTTC. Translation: CASSPWDRGSGANVLTF.

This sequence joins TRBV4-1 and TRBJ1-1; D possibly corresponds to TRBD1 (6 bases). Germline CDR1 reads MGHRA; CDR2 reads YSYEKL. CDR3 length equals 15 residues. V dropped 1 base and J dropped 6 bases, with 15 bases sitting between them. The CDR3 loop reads CASSQAAGQWAEAFF. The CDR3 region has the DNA TGCGCCAGCAGCCAAGCTGCCGGACAGTGGGCTGAAGCTTTCTTT.

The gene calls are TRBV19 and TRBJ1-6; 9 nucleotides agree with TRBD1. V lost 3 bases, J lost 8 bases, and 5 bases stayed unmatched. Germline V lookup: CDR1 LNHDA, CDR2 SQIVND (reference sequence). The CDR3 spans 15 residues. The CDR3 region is CASSIRQGEYSPLHF. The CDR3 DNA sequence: TGTGCCAGTAGTATCCGACAGGGGGAATATTCACCCCTCCACTTT. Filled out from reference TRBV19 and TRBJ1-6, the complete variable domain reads DGGITQSPKYLFRKEGQNVTLSCEQNLNHDAMYWYRQDPGQGLRLIYYSQIVNDFQKGDIAEGYSVSREKKESFPLTVTSAQKNPTAFYLCASSIRQGEYSPLHFGNGTRLTVT.

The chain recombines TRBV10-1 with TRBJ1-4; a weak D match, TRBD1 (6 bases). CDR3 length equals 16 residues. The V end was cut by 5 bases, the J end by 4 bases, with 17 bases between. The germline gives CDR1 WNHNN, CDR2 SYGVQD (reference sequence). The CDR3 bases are TGCGCCAGCAGTACTCAATTCGGGACAAGTAATGAAAAACTGTTTTTT. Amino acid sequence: CASSTQFGTSNEKLFF.

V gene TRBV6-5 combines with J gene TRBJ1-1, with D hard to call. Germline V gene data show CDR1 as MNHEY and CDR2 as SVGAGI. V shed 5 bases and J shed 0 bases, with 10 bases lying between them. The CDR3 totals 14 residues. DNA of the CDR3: TGTGCCAGCAGTCCCGGTCTCATGAACACTGAAGCTTTCTTT. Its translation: CASSPGLMNTEAFF.

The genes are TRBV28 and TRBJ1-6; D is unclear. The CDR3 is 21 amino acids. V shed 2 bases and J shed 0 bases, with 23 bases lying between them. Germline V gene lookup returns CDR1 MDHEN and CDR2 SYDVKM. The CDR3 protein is CASSLKFRETYTPSYNSPLHF. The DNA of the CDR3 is TGTGCCAGCAGTTTAAAATTCCGGGAGACTTACACCCCCTCCTATAATTCACCCCTCCACTTT. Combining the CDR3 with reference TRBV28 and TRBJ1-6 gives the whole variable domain DVKVTQSSRYLVKRTGEKVFLECVQDMDHENMFWYRQDPGLGLRLIYFSYDVKMKEKGDIPEGYSVSREKKERFSLILESASTNQTSMYLCASSLKFRETYTPSYNSPLHFGNGTRLTVT.

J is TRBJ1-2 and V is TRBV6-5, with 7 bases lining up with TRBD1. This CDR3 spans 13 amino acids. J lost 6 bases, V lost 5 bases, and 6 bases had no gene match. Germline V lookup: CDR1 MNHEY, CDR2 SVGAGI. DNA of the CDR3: TGTGCCAGCAGTCGAGGGGGGACAGATGGCTACACCTTC. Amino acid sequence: CASSRGGTDGYTF.

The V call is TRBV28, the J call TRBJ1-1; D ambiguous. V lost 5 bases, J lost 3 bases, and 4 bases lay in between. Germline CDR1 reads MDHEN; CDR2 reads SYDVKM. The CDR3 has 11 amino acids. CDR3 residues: CASSRYTEAFF. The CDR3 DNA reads TGTGCCAGCAGTCGTTACACTGAAGCTTTCTTT.

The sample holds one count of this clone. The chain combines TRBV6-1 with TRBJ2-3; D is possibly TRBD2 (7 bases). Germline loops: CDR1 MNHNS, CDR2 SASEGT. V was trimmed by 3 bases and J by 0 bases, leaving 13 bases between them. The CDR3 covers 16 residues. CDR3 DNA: TGTGCCAGCAGTGAGTTGGGGGGGGGCAGCACAGATACGCAGTATTTT. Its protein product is CASSELGGGSTDTQYF.

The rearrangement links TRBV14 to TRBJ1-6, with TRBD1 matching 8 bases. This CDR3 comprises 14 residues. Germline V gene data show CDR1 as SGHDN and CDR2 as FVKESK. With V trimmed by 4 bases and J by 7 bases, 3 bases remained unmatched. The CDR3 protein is CASSLGQGNSPLHF. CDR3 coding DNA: TGTGCCAGCAGCCTAGGACAGGGAAATTCACCCCTCCACTTT.

Written as DNA, the CDR3 is TGTGCCAGCAGCCTTTCTGGGGGCCATCTCGGAACTGAAGCTTTCTTT. Residues: CASSLSGGHLGTEAFF. This chain connects TRBV5-5 to TRBJ1-1, with D possibly matching TRBD1 (6 bases). The V and J ends lost 4 bases and 5 bases respectively, with 21 bases between them. This CDR3 region has 16 residues. Germline CDR1 SGHKS, CDR2 YYEKEE (reference sequence). The full variable domain, its missing parts supplied by reference TRBV5-5 and TRBJ1-1, is DAGVTQSPTHLIKTRGQQVTLRCSPISGHKSVSWYQQVLGQGPQFIFQYYEKEERGRGNFPDRFSARQFPNYSSELNVNALLLGDSALYLCASSLSGGHLGTEAFFGQGTRLTVV.

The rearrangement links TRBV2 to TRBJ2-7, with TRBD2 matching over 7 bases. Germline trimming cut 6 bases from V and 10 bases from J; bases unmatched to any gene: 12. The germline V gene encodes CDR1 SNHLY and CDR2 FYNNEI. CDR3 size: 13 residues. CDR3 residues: CASSRLATGEQYF. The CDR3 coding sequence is TGTGCCAGCAGCCGACTAGCTACTGGGGAACAGTACTTC.

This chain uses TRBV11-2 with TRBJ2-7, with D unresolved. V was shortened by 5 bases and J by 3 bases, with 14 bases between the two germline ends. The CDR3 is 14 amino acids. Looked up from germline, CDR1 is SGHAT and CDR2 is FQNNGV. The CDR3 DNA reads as TGTGCCAGCAGCGATATAAAGAGGTTCTACGAGCAGTACTTC. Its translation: CASSDIKRFYEQYF.

The CDR3 DNA reads as TGCGCCAGCAGCTTGGGGGGCCTCTCAGGGGATCAAAACATTCAGTACTTC. Its translation is CASSLGGLSGDQNIQYF. The J gene is TRBJ2-4, the V gene TRBV5-1; D perhaps matches TRBD1 (6 bases). V was cut by 0 bases and J by 5 bases, with 18 bases left in between. From germline, CDR1 is SGHRS and CDR2 YFSETQ. The CDR3 is 17 residues long.

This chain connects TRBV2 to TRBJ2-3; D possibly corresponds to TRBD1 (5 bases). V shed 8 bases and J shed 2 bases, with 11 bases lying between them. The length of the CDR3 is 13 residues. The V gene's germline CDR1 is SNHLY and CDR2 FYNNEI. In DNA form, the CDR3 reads TGTGCCAGCTACGGACAAACCACAGATACGCAGTATTTT. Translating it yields CASYGQTTDTQYF.

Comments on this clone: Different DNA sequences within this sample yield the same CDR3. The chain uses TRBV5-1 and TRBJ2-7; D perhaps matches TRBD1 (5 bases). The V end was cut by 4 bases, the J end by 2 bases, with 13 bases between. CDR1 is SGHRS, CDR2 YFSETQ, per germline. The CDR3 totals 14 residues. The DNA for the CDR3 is TGCGCCAGCAGCCCAAGACAGAATACCTACGAGCAGTACTTC. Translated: CASSPRQNTYEQYF. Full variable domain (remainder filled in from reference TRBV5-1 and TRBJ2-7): KAGVTQTPRYLIKTRGQQVTLSCSPISGHRSVSWYQQTPGQGLQFLFEYFSETQRNKGNFPGRFSGRQFSNSRSEMNVSTLELGDSALYLCASSPRQNTYEQYFGPGTRLTVT.

The CDR3 loop is CASSEVPQGNQPQHF. In nucleotides, the CDR3 is TGTGCCAGCAGTGAAGTTCCACAGGGTAATCAGCCCCAGCATTTT. The rearrangement links TRBV6-1 to TRBJ1-5; a possible D gene is TRBD1 (6 bases). Per germline, CDR1 MNHNS and CDR2 SASEGT. V was pared by 1 base and J by 4 bases, with 11 bases between. The CDR3 consists of 15 residues.

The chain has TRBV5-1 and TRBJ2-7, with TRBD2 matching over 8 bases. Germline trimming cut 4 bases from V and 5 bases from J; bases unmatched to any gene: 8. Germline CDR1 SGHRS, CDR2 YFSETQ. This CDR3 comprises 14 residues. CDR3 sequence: CASSEPGGADEQYF. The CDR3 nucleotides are TGCGCCAGCAGCGAACCCGGGGGGGCGGACGAGCAGTACTTC.

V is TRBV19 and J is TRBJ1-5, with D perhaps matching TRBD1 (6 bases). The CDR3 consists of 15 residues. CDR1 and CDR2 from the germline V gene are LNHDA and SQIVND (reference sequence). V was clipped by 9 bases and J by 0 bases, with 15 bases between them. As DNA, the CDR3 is TGTGCCAGCCACTCAGGGGATTATAGCAATCAGCCCCAGCATTTT. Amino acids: CASHSGDYSNQPQHF. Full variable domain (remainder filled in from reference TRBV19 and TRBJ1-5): DGGITQSPKYLFRKEGQNVTLSCEQNLNHDAMYWYRQDPGQGLRLIYYSQIVNDFQKGDIAEGYSVSREKKESFPLTVTSAQKNPTAFYLCASHSGDYSNQPQHFGDGTRLSIL.

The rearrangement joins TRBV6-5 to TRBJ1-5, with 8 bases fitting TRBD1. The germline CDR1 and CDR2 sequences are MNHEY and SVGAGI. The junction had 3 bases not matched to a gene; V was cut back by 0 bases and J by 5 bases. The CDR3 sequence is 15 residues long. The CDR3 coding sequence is TGTGCCAGCAGTTACTCAGGACAGGGCCATCAGCCCCAGCATTTT. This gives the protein CASSYSGQGHQPQHF.

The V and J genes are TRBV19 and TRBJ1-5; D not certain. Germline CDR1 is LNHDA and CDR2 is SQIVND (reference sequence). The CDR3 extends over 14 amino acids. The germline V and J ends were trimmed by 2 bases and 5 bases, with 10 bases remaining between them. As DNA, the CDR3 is TGTGCCAGTAGTATATTTAGCTCTCATCAGCCCCAGCATTTT. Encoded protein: CASSIFSSHQPQHF. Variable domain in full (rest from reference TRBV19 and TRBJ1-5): DGGITQSPKYLFRKEGQNVTLSCEQNLNHDAMYWYRQDPGQGLRLIYYSQIVNDFQKGDIAEGYSVSREKKESFPLTVTSAQKNPTAFYLCASSIFSSHQPQHFGDGTRLSIL.

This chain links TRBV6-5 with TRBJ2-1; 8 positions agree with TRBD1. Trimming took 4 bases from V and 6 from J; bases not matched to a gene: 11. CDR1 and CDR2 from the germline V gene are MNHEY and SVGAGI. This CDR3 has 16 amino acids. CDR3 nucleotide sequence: TGTGCCAGCAGTTCCCCCGTGGGCAGGGGGCTCAATGAGCAGTTCTTC. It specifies CASSSPVGRGLNEQFF.